Sequencing of this TCR beta chain was carried out in a study of cytomegalovirus exposure and HLA in healthy donors. Study-wide findings and caveats: Testing in vitro showed a few CMV-associated chains specific for CMV antigens. For most TCR sequences rarity was the rule, although some public TCRs occurred in many donors. Some TCR beta chains (around 160 of them) were listed as cytomegalovirus-associated.

Measured with immunoSEQ multiplex PCR; TCRdb has only the in-frame clones, and not every one. There are approximately 100,000 clones in the sample; about 90% occur only once, and approximately 5.8% lies in the top ten. CDR3 length: 16 amino acids. Germline V gene data show CDR1 as MNHNY and CDR2 as SVGAGI (reference sequence). J gave up 5 bases and V 0 bases, and 4 bases lay outside the gene matches. In the case of this clone: Its antigen is unidentified.

Separation from the roughly 670-subject first cohort characterized the roughly 110-subject validation cohort, to which the donors belonged. The TCR was taken from a man between 18 and 35 years old in good health and CMV-seropositive. This chain uses TRBV6-6 with TRBJ2-1; 10 bases agree with TRBD1. The sample was PBMCs. The CDR3 DNA reads TGTGCCAGCAGTTACTCGGGACAGGGGAAAAACAATGAGCAGTTCTTC. Protein product: CASSYSGQGKNNEQFF.